The next 6 T cell receptor beta chains were all read from a single sample in a study of human T cells and chemical hapten exposure. Time point defined: pre-sensitization, week 0. Treatment noted: therapeutic diphenylcyclopropenone sensitization with weekly scalp DPC. TCRdb re-called the RACE reads with MiXCR, one entry per CDR3 protein. The table includes under 300,000 distinct CDR3 sequences, more than 6.5% detected once. This material consisted of whole blood, taken in connection with sensitization to the hapten diphenylcyclopropenone (DPC). Receptors originate from a woman in her thirties or forties with alopecia areata. Some clones in this sample may be carry-over from other donors' samples.

This clonotype was seen many times. J is TRBJ1-1 and V is TRBV12-3 or TRBV12-4; D uncertain. The CDR3 extends over 13 amino acids. Trimming took off 5 bases at V and 2 bases at J, with 9 bases between the two ends. CDR3 protein: CASSLRHNTEAFF. The CDR3 nucleotides are TGTGCCAGCAGTCTCAGACACAACACTGAAGCTTTCTTT.

This chain joins TRBV7-2 and TRBJ2-3; 7 positions match TRBD2. Trimming took 3 bases from V and 4 from J; bases not matched to a gene: 7. From germline, CDR1 is SGHTA and CDR2 FQGNSA. This CDR3 comprises 15 residues. In DNA form, the CDR3 reads TGTGCCAGCAGCTTGGCCAGCGGGATTCCAGATACGCAGTATTTT. Protein product: CASSLASGIPDTQYF.

This clonotype occurred a few times. This chain uses TRBV12-3 or TRBV12-4 with TRBJ2-2, with unresolved D. This CDR3 contains 12 residues. Trimming pared 6 bases from V and 7 bases from J, leaving 9 bases between. CDR3 DNA: TGTGCCAGCAGCCCAGAAATCGGGGAGCTGTTTTTT. Protein product: CASSPEIGELFF.

The rearrangement links TRBV15 to TRBJ2-1, with D hard to call. The CDR3 loop spans 16 amino acids. Trimming took 0 bases from V and 5 from J, leaving 14 bases between them. Germline assignment: CDR1 LNHNV and CDR2 YYDKDF (reference sequence). For the CDR3, the DNA is TGTGCCACCAGCAGAGATAGGATCCGCCCCCACAATGAGCAGTTCTTC. Translating it yields CATSRDRIRPHNEQFF.

This clonotype was counted at least ten times. The chain uses TRBV10-3 and TRBJ1-3; D is unclear. In germline, CDR1 is ENHRY, CDR2 SYGVKD. The CDR3 contains 15 residues. Trimming stripped 0 bases from V and 0 bases from J, with 6 bases between. The CDR3: CAISESGSSGNTIYF. The CDR3 DNA sequence: TGTGCCATCAGTGAGTCAGGAAGCTCTGGAAACACCATATATTTT.

The chain employs TRBV5-5 and TRBJ2-7; the match to TRBD2 covers 14 bases. The CDR3 contains 17 residues. Germline assignment: CDR1 SGHKS and CDR2 YYEKEE (reference sequence). J lost 2 bases, V lost 6 bases, and 10 bases had no gene match. CDR3 sequence (DNA): TGTGCCAGCATGACTGGACTAGCGGGAGGCGGCGCCTACGAGCAGTACTTC. This translates into CASMTGLAGGGAYEQYF.